The count of the clone carrying this T cell receptor (beta chain) is one. Its antigen is unidentified. These data originate in a study of T cell responses to AZD1222 COVID-19 vaccine. Notes on the study in general: Without day 14 samples, only post-peak T cell repertoires were studied. Rises in breadth and depth of Spike-specific TCRs came after two AZD1222 doses. The donor cohort was predominantly white British with a female majority, and clonal diversity may have been underestimated.

V lost 4 bases and J lost 1, with 13 bases in between. The CDR3 runs to 15 residues. Germline V gene lookup returns CDR1 SGHRS and CDR2 YFSETQ. Assay: immunoSEQ multiplex PCR; the TCRdb copy retains only in-frame clones and omits some. The profile shows 140,000 or so clones, approximately 89% of them singletons. Doses given second, at about 4 or about 12 weeks, were pooled. Sample: peripheral blood, taken 28 days after the second AZD1222 dose. This receptor was obtained from an adult who received the AZD1222 COVID-19 vaccine. The gene calls are TRBV5-1 and TRBJ2-3; maybe TRBD2 (7 bases). DNA of the CDR3: TGCGCCAGCAGCCTGGAGGGGGGGGGCACAGATACGCAGTATTTT. Translated, it gives CASSLEGGGTDTQYF. Using reference TRBV5-1 and TRBJ2-3 for the parts outside the CDR3, the full variable domain is KAGVTQTPRYLIKTRGQQVTLSCSPISGHRSVSWYQQTPGQGLQFLFEYFSETQRNKGNFPGRFSGRQFSNSRSEMNVSTLELGDSALYLCASSLEGGGTDTQYFGPGTRLTVL.